These 8 T cell receptor beta chains came from one sample sequenced in a study of CXCR3-negative and CXCR3-positive naive CD8 T cells. With UMI labels, 5' RACE was used to prepare the TRB cDNA libraries. TCRdb re-called the 5' RACE reads; one entry per CDR3 protein, DNA not given. Recorded for this sample: some 130,000 distinct CDR3 sequences. Sequenced: naive CXCR3- CD8+ T cells from blood. Subset reported: CD45RO-CCR7+CD27+CD95- naive CD8+ T cells lacking CXCR3 (TNR3-). The receptors come from a human donor in good health. Some clones in this sample may be carry-over from other donors' samples.

The rearrangement links TRBV12-3 or TRBV12-4 to TRBJ2-2; the TCRdb call, TRBD1, lacks DNA for checking. This CDR3 is built from 16 residues. CDR3: CASSGTTGALTGELFF.

This chain links TRBV9 with TRBJ2-6; the TRBD2 assignment by TCRdb is unverifiable without DNA. In germline, CDR1 is SGDLS, CDR2 YYNGEE. The CDR3 sequence is 18 residues long. CDR3 amino acids: CASSVAGLAGGPANVLTF.

The rearrangement uses TRBV28 and TRBJ2-2. This CDR3 region has 14 residues. CDR1 MDHEN and CDR2 SYDVKM come from the germline V gene. The CDR3 loop reads CASRIARNTGELFF. Full variable domain (missing parts from reference TRBV28 and TRBJ2-2): DVKVTQSSRYLVKRTGEKVFLECVQDMDHENMFWYRQDPGLGLRLIYFSYDVKMKEKGDIPEGYSVSREKKERFSLILESASTNQTSMYLCASRIARNTGELFFGEGSRLTVL.

CDR3 sequence reads: CASPRGLNEQFF. This rearrangement joins TRBV5-8 to TRBJ2-1; TCRdb selects TRBD1, and the lack of DNA leaves this call unchecked. Germline CDR1 reads SGHTS; CDR2 reads YDEGEE. The CDR3 runs to 12 residues.

The chain is built from TRBV25-1 and TRBJ2-4; TCRdb's assignment of TRBD2 cannot be checked, as there is no DNA. The CDR3 consists of 16 residues. In germline, CDR1 is MGHDK, CDR2 SYGVNS. This CDR3 is CASSESAGGAKNIQYF.

V usage is TRBV9 and J usage is TRBJ1-2; TCRdb's D gene call, TRBD1, goes unchecked for lack of DNA. This CDR3 has 14 residues. CDR1 and CDR2 (germline): SGDLS, YYNGEE. The CDR3 protein is CASSAGTDNYGYTF. Based on the CDR3 plus reference TRBV9 and TRBJ1-2, the full variable domain is DSGVTQTPKHLITATGQRVTLRCSPRSGDLSVYWYQQSLDQGLQFLIQYYNGEERAKGNILERFSAQQFPDLHSELNLSSLELGDSALYFCASSAGTDNYGYTFGSGTRLTVV.

V is TRBV6-6 and J is TRBJ2-1. Germline-derived CDR1 and CDR2 are MNHNY and SVGAGI (reference sequence). There are 14 residues in the CDR3. CDR3 residues: CASSYSGWDNKQFF.

The rearrangement links TRBV28 to TRBJ2-5; checking the TCRdb D call of TRBD1 is not possible without DNA. The CDR3 covers 13 residues. In germline, CDR1 is MDHEN, CDR2 SYDVKM. CDR3 residues: CASSFWGAETQYF.